This T cell receptor (beta chain) was profiled in a study of human thymus T cells. General study findings and limits: Highly overlapping thymic repertoires among unrelated individuals were reported in related research. Gene usage (both V and J) appeared biased in thymic and blood repertoires.

Turning to this clone: Its antigen is unknown.

The germline V gene has CDR1 LGHNA and CDR2 YNFKEQ. Trimming removed 1 base from V and 6 bases from J; junction bases left unmatched: 3. This CDR3 is 13 amino acids long. Resections removed during corrective heart surgery provided the thymus tissue used. Here immunoSEQ multiplex PCR was the method, and the copy in TCRdb shows in-frame clones only, minus some. The sample has some 72,000 clones, just over 95% seen once. The TCR was taken from a boy under three years old with a congenital heart defect but otherwise immunologically healthy. The chain carries TRBV4-2 and TRBJ2-7; the match to TRBD2 covers 7 bases. The material sequenced was thymus tissue. CDR3 sequence (DNA): TGTGCCAGCAGCCAAGGTTGCGGGAGCGAGCAGTACTTC. It yields the protein CASSQGCGSEQYF.